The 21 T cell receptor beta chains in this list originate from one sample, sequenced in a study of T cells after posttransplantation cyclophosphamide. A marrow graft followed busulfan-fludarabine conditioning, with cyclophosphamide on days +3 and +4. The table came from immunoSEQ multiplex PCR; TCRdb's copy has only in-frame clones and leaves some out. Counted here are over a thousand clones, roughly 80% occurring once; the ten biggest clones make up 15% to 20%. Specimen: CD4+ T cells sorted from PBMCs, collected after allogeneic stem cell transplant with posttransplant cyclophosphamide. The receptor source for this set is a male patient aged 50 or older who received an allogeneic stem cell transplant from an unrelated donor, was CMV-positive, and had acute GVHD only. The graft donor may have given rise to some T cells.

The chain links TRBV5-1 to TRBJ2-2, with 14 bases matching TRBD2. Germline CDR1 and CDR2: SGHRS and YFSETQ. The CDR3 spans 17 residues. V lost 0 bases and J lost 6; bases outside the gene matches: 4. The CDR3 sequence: CASSLGLAGGPAGELFF. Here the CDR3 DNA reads TGCGCCAGCAGCTTGGGACTAGCGGGAGGGCCGGCCGGGGAGCTGTTTTTT.

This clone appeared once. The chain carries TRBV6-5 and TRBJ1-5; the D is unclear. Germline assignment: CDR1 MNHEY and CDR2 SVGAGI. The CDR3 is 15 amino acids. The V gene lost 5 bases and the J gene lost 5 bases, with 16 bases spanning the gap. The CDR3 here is CASSIGPPRDQPQHF. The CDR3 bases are TGTGCCAGCAGTATTGGACCTCCGAGGGATCAGCCCCAGCATTTT.

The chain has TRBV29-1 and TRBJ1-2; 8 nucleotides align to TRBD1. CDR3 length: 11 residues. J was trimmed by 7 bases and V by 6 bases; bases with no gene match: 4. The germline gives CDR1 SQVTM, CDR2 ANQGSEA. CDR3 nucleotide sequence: TGCAGCGTAGGACAGGGAATTGGCTACACCTTC. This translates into CSVGQGIGYTF.

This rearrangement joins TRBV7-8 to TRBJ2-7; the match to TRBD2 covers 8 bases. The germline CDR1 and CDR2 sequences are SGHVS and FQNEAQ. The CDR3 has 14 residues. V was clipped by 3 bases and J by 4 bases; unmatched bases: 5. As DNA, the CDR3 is TGTGCCAGCAGCTTTAGCGGGGAATCATACGAGCAGTACTTC. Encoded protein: CASSFSGESYEQYF.

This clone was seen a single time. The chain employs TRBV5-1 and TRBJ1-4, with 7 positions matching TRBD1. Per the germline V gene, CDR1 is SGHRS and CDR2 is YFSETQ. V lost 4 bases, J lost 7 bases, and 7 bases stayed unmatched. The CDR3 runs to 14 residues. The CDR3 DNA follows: TGCGCCAGCAGCCGACAGGGAGACGGTGAAAAACTGTTTTTT. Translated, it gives CASSRQGDGEKLFF.

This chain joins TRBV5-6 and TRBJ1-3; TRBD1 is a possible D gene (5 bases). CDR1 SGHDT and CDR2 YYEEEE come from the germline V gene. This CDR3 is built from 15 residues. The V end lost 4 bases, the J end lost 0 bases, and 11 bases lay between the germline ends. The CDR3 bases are TGTGCCAGCAGCCCCCGACAGCTCTCTGGAAACACCATATATTTT. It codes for CASSPRQLSGNTIYF.

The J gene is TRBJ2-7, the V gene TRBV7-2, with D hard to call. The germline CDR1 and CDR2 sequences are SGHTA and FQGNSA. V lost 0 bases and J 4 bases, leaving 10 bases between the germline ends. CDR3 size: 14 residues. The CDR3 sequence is CASSLASTPYEQYF. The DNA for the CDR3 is TGTGCCAGCAGCTTAGCATCCACACCGTACGAGCAGTACTTC.

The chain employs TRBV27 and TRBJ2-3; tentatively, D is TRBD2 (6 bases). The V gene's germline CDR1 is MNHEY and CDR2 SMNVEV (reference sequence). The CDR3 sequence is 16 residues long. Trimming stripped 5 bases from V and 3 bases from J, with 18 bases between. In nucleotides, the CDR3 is TGTGCCAGCAGTCCCTGGGGCGGAGGGGCGACAGATACGCAGTATTTT. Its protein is CASSPWGGGATDTQYF.

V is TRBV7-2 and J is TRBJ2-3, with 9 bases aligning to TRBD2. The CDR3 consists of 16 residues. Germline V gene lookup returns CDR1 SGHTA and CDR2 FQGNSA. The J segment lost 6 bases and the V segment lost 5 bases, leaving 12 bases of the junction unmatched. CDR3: CASSAVWAGGVDTQYF. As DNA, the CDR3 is TGTGCCAGCAGCGCCGTTTGGGCGGGAGGGGTGGATACGCAGTATTTT.

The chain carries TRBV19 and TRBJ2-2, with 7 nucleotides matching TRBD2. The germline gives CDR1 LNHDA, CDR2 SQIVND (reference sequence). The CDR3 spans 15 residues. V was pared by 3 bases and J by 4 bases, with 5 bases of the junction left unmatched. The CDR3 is CASSMGGAGTGELFF. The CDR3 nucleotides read TGTGCCAGTAGTATGGGAGGGGCCGGCACCGGGGAGCTGTTTTTT.

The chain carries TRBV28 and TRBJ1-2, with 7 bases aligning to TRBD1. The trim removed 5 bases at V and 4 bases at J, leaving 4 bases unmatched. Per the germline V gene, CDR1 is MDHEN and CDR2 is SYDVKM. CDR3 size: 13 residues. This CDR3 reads CASSPTGAYGYTF. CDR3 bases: TGTGCCAGCAGTCCAACAGGGGCCTATGGCTACACCTTC.

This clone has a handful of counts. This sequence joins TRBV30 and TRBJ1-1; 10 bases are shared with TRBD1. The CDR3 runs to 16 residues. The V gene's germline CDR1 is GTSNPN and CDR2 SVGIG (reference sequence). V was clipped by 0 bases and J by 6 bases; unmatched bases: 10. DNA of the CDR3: TGTGCCTGGAGTGTACTCCAGACAGGGGGCAGGTCTGAAGCTTTCTTT. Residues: CAWSVLQTGGRSEAFF.

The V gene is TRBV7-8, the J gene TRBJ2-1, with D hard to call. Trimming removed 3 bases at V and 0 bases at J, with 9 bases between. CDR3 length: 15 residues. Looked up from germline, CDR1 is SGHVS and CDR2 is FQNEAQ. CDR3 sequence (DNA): TGTGCCAGCAGCTTCGGGTCTAGCTCCTACAATGAGCAGTTCTTC. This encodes CASSFGSSSYNEQFF.

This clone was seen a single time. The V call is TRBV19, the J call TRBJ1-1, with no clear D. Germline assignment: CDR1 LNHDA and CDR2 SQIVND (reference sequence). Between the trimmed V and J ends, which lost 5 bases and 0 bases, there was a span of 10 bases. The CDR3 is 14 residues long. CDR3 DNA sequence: TGTGCCAGTAGTCCGGACGGGGTGAACACTGAAGCTTTCTTT. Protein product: CASSPDGVNTEAFF.

The CDR3 DNA sequence: TGTGCCAGCAGTGAAGCAGGGGGACAGCTAAACTATGGCTACACCTTC. It codes for CASSEAGGQLNYGYTF. The chain couples TRBV2 to TRBJ1-2; the match to TRBD1 covers 7 bases. Germline V gene lookup returns CDR1 SNHLY and CDR2 FYNNEI. The junction had 6 bases not matched to a gene; V was cut back by 0 bases and J by 2 bases. The CDR3 is 16 residues long.

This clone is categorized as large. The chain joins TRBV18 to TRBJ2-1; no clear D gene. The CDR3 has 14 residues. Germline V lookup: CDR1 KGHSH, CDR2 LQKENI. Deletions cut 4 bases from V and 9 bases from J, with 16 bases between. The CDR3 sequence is CASSRGALPGEQFF. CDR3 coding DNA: TGTGCCAGCTCACGAGGCGCATTGCCTGGTGAGCAGTTCTTC.

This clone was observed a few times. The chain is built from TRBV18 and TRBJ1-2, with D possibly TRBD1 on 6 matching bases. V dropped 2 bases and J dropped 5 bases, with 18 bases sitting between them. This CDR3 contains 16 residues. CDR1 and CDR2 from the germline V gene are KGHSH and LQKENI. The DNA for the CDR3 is TGTGCCAGCTCACCAACTACTGGGGGGGCGGAGTATGGCTACACCTTC. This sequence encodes CASSPTTGGAEYGYTF.

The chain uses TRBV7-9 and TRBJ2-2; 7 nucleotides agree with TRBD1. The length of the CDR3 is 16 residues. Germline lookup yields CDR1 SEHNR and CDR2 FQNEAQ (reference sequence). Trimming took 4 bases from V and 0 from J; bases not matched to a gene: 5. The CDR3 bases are TGTGCCAGCAGCTCCCTCGGGACAGCGAACACCGGGGAGCTGTTTTTT. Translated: CASSSLGTANTGELFF. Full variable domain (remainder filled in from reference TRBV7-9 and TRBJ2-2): DTGVSQNPRHKITKRGQNVTFRCDPISEHNRLYWYRQTLGQGPEFLTYFQNEAQLEKSRLLSDRFSAERPKGSFSTLEIQRTEQGDSAMYLCASSSLGTANTGELFFGEGSRLTVL.

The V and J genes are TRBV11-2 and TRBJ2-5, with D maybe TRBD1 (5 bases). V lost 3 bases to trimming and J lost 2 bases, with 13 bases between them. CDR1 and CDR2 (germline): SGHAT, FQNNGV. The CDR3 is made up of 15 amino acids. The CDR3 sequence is CASSFNTGGQETQYF. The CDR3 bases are TGTGCCAGCAGCTTTAACACAGGCGGACAAGAGACCCAGTACTTC.

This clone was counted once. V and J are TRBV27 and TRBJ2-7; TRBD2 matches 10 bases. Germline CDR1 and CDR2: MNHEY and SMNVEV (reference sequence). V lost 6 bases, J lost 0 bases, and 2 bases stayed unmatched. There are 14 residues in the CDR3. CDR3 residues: CASRGLAYSYEQYF. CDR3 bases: TGTGCCAGCAGGGGACTAGCGTACTCCTACGAGCAGTACTTC.

The CDR3 sequence: CASSYPPSGVRFMETQYF. The CDR3 DNA reads TGTGCCAGCAGCTACCCCCCAAGCGGGGTACGTTTTATGGAGACCCAGTACTTC. The chain has TRBV7-2 and TRBJ2-5, with 7 bases fitting TRBD2. Per germline, CDR1 SGHTA and CDR2 FQGNSA. Trimming at V came to 4 bases and at J to 5 bases, leaving 19 bases not matched to a gene. The CDR3 consists of 18 residues.